The 4 T cell receptor beta chains presented below share a single source sample, sequenced in a study of T cells after yellow fever vaccination. TCRdb itself ran the 5' RACE reads through MiXCR, one entry per CDR3 protein. The sample records approximately 120,000 distinct CDR3 sequences, approximately 7% being singletons. The specimen was CD4+ T cells sorted from PBMCs, collected 9 to 11 days after the first yellow fever vaccination. All receptors come from a young man who received the YFV17D yellow fever vaccine.

The sample holds many counts of this clonotype. The V and J genes are TRBV28 and TRBJ1-2; D gene uncertain. Germline lookup yields CDR1 MDHEN and CDR2 SYDVKM. The CDR3 extends over 12 amino acids. The V end lost 1 base, the J end lost 7 bases, and 7 bases lay between the germline ends. CDR3 nucleotides: TGTGCCAGCAGTTTATTGGGTTTTGGCTACACCTTC. Its protein product is CASSLLGFGYTF.

This clonotype was picked up a small number of times. This chain connects TRBV5-6 to TRBJ1-2; 7 positions match TRBD1. The CDR3 is 14 amino acids. V shed 2 bases and J 6 bases; nucleotides not matched to a gene: 7. CDR1 is SGHDT, CDR2 YYEEEE, per germline. The CDR3 loop reads CASSFRGQAHGYTF. In nucleotides, the CDR3 is TGTGCCAGCAGCTTTCGTGGACAGGCACATGGCTACACCTTC.

This clonotype was picked up many times. V is TRBV5-1 and J is TRBJ1-5; D is ambiguous. CDR3 length equals 15 residues. Trimming shortened V by 3 bases and J by 1 base, and 11 bases separated the two germline ends. Germline V gives CDR1 SGHRS, CDR2 YFSETQ. This CDR3 reads CASSSTDPSNQPQHF. CDR3 coding DNA: TGCGCCAGCAGCTCGACCGATCCCAGCAATCAGCCCCAGCATTTT.

In its sample, this clonotype was seen many times. The CDR3 here is CASSPFDRGPLYEQYV. The CDR3 DNA follows: TGTGCCAGCTCACCCTTTGACAGGGGGCCCCTCTACGAGCAGTACGTC. V and J are TRBV18 and TRBJ2-7; 10 positions agree with TRBD1. Germline V gene lookup returns CDR1 KGHSH and CDR2 LQKENI. This CDR3 contains 16 residues. J was trimmed by 3 bases and V by 3 bases; bases with no gene match: 8.